These T cell receptor beta chains were read from a single sample in a study of blood T cell repertoires in COVID-19. Clones were sequenced by immunoSEQ multiplex PCR, and TCRdb holds only the in-frame ones, with some missing. Here the sample spans around 130,000 clones, around 89% being singletons. The sequenced sample consisted of peripheral blood. These receptors all come from a man in his fifties or sixties with active or convalescent COVID-19. Both conserved end residues are part of each CDR3.

j_gene	v_gene	CDR3aa
TRBJ1-3	TRBV27	CASSLSATFSGNTIYF
TRBJ2-5	TRBV18	CASSPRGSQETQYF
TRBJ1-1	TRBV15	CATSTLTHSGLRGTEAFF
TRBJ1-1	TRBV4-1	CASSQDKRQGGTEAFF
TRBJ1-2	TRBV5-1	CASSLGTDSYGYTF
TRBJ2-3	TRBV6-6	CASTQRPSGGAVAGYF
TRBJ2-1	TRBV27	CASRRTGDYNEQFF
TRBJ1-2	TRBV4-3	CASSSRRGGGYTF
TRBJ2-3	TRBV5-1	CASSKLAGVSDTQYF
TRBJ2-3	TRBV19	CASSPNRLAGTDTQYF
TRBJ2-3	TRBV19	CASSIWQEADTQYF
TRBJ1-1	TRBV4-2	CASSRTDTEAFF
TRBJ2-5	TRBV10-1	CASSESAAGGVSVETQYF
TRBJ2-5	TRBV19	CASSPLAGGYQETQYF
TRBJ2-1	TRBV27	CASSFRTGTGGYNEQFF
TRBJ1-2	TRBV19	CASTQQGADNYGYTF
TRBJ1-1	TRBV30	CAWSGRVWNTEAFF
TRBJ2-3	TRBV20-1	CSASGPGLAGVTDTQYF
TRBJ2-1	TRBV6-5	CASTGGSSYNEQFF
TRBJ1-5	TRBV11-2	CASSLDLMTANQPQHF
TRBJ2-5	TRBV11-2	CASRLAGGGETQYF
TRBJ2-5	TRBV6-2/TRBV6-3	CASSYPGQGQETQYF
TRBJ1-1	TRBV6-5	CASSYSRTGTEAFF
TRBJ1-3	TRBV6-5	CASTHGSSGNTIYF
TRBJ2-7	TRBV30	CACLGISYEQYF
TRBJ2-6	TRBV7-8	CASSFSVGSTGANVLTF
TRBJ1-1	TRBV5-4	CASSTQGEPEAFF
TRBJ1-2	TRBV29-1	CSVEASTYSEGGYTF
TRBJ2-5	TRBV11-2	CASSLEAGGPETQYF
TRBJ2-3	TRBV10-3	CAISGGTSTDTQYF
TRBJ2-7	TRBV4-1	CASSPRRDRVYEQYF
TRBJ1-2	TRBV19	CASSSAAAAIYGYTF
TRBJ2-1	TRBV11-3	CASSLGGPSDNNEQFF
TRBJ2-1	TRBV3-1/TRBV3-2	CASSQGTSGSGEQFF
TRBJ1-6	TRBV6-5	CASSWGETVYNSPLHF
TRBJ1-1	TRBV6-2/TRBV6-3	CASSYQALNTEAFF
TRBJ2-5	TRBV6-6	CASSYSGQGKETQYF
TRBJ2-5	TRBV19	CASSVDRAEETQYF
TRBJ1-4	TRBV27	CASSFQGSGEKLFF
TRBJ1-2	TRBV19	CASSPQSRHTASTF
TRBJ2-3	TRBV19	CASRSGIGTDTQYF
TRBJ1-5	TRBV4-1	CASSFEQGDYSNQPQHF
TRBJ2-7	TRBV28	CASSFSGGRAEQYF
TRBJ2-3	TRBV12-5	CASGFGGEEVTDTQYF
TRBJ2-7	TRBV10-3	CAISNDRVSGQYF